The 31 T cell receptor beta chains listed next were all sequenced from one sample in a study of blood T cell repertoires in COVID-19. Only in-frame clones appear in the TCRdb table, and some are missing; sequencing was by immunoSEQ multiplex PCR. The repertoire holds 140,000 or so clones, 87% seen once, with roughly 35% in the top ten. The sample taken for sequencing was peripheral blood. These TCRs come from a man aged 45-65 years who had recovered from COVID-19.

This clone was detected only once. V gene TRBV5-6 combines with J gene TRBJ1-3, with TRBD1 matching over 7 bases. Germline trimming cut 0 bases from V and 2 bases from J; bases unmatched to any gene: 8. The V gene's germline CDR1 is SGHDT and CDR2 YYEEEE. The CDR3 has 17 amino acids. This chain's CDR3 is CASSLVRRGGTGNTIYF. CDR3 nucleotide sequence: TGTGCCAGCAGCTTGGTACGTAGAGGGGGCACTGGAAACACCATATATTTT.

The chain employs TRBV19 and TRBJ2-7, with 8 bases fitting TRBD1. Germline CDR1 LNHDA, CDR2 SQIVND (reference sequence). J was trimmed by 3 bases and V by 5 bases; bases with no gene match: 9. The CDR3 totals 15 residues. The CDR3 DNA follows: TGTGCCAGTAGTCCGCGGACAGGGAGTCGCTACGAGCAGTACTTC. Translated: CASSPRTGSRYEQYF.

The chain couples TRBV4-1 to TRBJ2-1; TRBD2 aligns across 10 bases. Unmatched junction bases numbered 3, after V lost 0 bases and J lost 4 bases. This CDR3 has 16 residues. Per the germline V gene, CDR1 is MGHRA and CDR2 is YSYEKL. Written as DNA, the CDR3 is TGCGCCAGCAGCCAAGATTTAGCGGGGGGATACAATGAGCAGTTCTTC. As protein: CASSQDLAGGYNEQFF.

The V call is TRBV5-1, the J call TRBJ1-5; TRBD1 aligns across 12 bases. J was trimmed by 6 bases and V by 4 bases; bases with no gene match: 2. The germline CDR1 and CDR2 sequences are SGHRS and YFSETQ. This CDR3 contains 14 residues. The CDR3 nucleotides read TGCGCCAGCAGCCCGGGACAGGGGGCTCAGCCCCAGCATTTT. This sequence encodes CASSPGQGAQPQHF.

The chain recombines TRBV4-1 with TRBJ1-1; 7 bases are a match to TRBD1. With 1 base clipped from V and 8 bases from J, the junction kept 10 bases outside the gene matches. This CDR3 has 15 residues. Germline values: CDR1 MGHRA, CDR2 YSYEKL. Here the CDR3 reads CASSQGMTGNREAFF. The CDR3 nucleotides read TGCGCCAGCAGCCAAGGGATGACAGGGAATAGAGAAGCTTTCTTT.

This chain joins TRBV19 and TRBJ2-2, with 7 bases lining up with TRBD1. The V gene's germline CDR1 is LNHDA and CDR2 SQIVND (reference sequence). This CDR3 spans 16 amino acids. The V gene end was trimmed by 5 bases and the J gene end by 4 bases; junction bases not matched to a gene: 10. CDR3 coding DNA: TGTGCCAGTAGTGACTTACCCGGGACAGTCACCGGGGAGCTGTTTTTT. Encoded protein: CASSDLPGTVTGELFF.

This chain connects TRBV5-1 to TRBJ1-1; 7 bases line up with TRBD1. Trimming cost V 3 bases and J 3 bases; bases outside gene matches: 5. This CDR3 has 14 residues. Germline CDR1 and CDR2: SGHRS and YFSETQ. The CDR3 sequence: CASSSPGQYTEAFF. In DNA form, the CDR3 reads TGCGCCAGCAGCTCTCCGGGACAGTACACTGAAGCTTTCTTT.

V usage is TRBV10-3 and J usage is TRBJ1-5; D is perhaps TRBD1 (5 bases). CDR3 length equals 12 residues. With 8 bases removed from V and 7 bases from J, the gap between germline ends came to 12 bases. Germline V lookup: CDR1 ENHRY, CDR2 SYGVKD. CDR3 protein: CAIREQGQPQHF. The CDR3 DNA sequence: TGTGCCATCCGGGAGCAGGGACAGCCCCAGCATTTT.

The genes are TRBV7-2 and TRBJ2-3; D call uncertain. From germline, CDR1 is SGHTA and CDR2 FQGNSA. V lost 4 bases and J lost 0, with 8 bases in between. This CDR3 has 14 amino acids. CDR3 sequence: CASSSYTSTDTQYF. As DNA, the CDR3 is TGTGCCAGCAGCTCCTATACGAGCACAGATACGCAGTATTTT.

The chain employs TRBV30 and TRBJ1-1; D perhaps matches TRBD1 (6 bases). Germline CDR1 GTSNPN, CDR2 SVGIG (reference sequence). CDR3 length: 15 residues. V was clipped by 4 bases and J by 1 base, with 16 bases between them. The CDR3 bases are TGTGCCTGGATCGCTTGGGACAAGCCGAACACTGAAGCTTTCTTT. This codes for CAWIAWDKPNTEAFF.

The V gene is TRBV5-5, the J gene TRBJ1-2; a possible D gene is TRBD1 (6 bases). The germline CDR1 and CDR2 sequences are SGHKS and YYEKEE (reference sequence). Trimming removed 4 bases from V and 1 base from J, with 8 bases in between. CDR3 size: 13 residues. CDR3 residues: CASSRDINYGYTF. The CDR3 bases are TGTGCCAGCAGCCGGGACATTAACTATGGCTACACCTTC. The full variable domain, in which reference TRBV5-5 and TRBJ1-2 provide the parts outside the CDR3, is DAGVTQSPTHLIKTRGQQVTLRCSPISGHKSVSWYQQVLGQGPQFIFQYYEKEERGRGNFPDRFSARQFPNYSSELNVNALLLGDSALYLCASSRDINYGYTFGSGTRLTVV.

The V gene is TRBV5-1, the J gene TRBJ2-3; 8 bases fit TRBD2. The CDR3 sequence is 15 residues long. V lost 2 bases and J lost 1; bases outside the gene matches: 3. Germline V gene lookup returns CDR1 SGHRS and CDR2 YFSETQ. The CDR3 loop is CASSLGRGGTDTQYF. CDR3 DNA sequence: TGCGCCAGCAGCTTAGGGCGGGGGGGCACAGATACGCAGTATTTT.

The V and J genes are TRBV7-2 and TRBJ2-2; 12 bases are a match to TRBD2. The V gene's germline CDR1 is SGHTA and CDR2 FQGNSA. J lost 2 bases, V lost 1 base, and 8 bases had no gene match. The CDR3 is 19 residues long. CDR3 in amino acids: CASSLVLAGGPVNTGELFF. In DNA form, the CDR3 reads TGTGCCAGCAGCTTAGTTCTAGCGGGGGGGCCGGTAAACACCGGGGAGCTGTTTTTT.

The chain combines TRBV4-2 with TRBJ1-2; 10 nucleotides match TRBD1. CDR1 and CDR2 from the germline V gene are LGHNA and YNFKEQ. The CDR3 is 15 amino acids. Unmatched junction bases numbered 14, after V lost 8 bases and J lost 8 bases. CDR3 sequence (DNA): TGTGCCAGCCGGACGGGGACAGGGGAGCTCAACGGCTACACCTTC. Amino acid sequence: CASRTGTGELNGYTF.

There are a few counts of this clone. The V call is TRBV5-1, the J call TRBJ1-1; D is possibly TRBD1 (6 bases). Trimming left V 10 bases short and J 1 base short, with 14 bases between. The CDR3 totals 13 residues. Germline V lookup: CDR1 SGHRS, CDR2 YFSETQ. The CDR3 is CAFAGTRNTEAFF. CDR3 bases: TGCGCCTTCGCCGGGACACGGAACACTGAAGCTTTCTTT.

Of note for this clone: At the DNA level, this CDR3 is encoded by other sequences in the same sample as well. This chain joins TRBV7-8 and TRBJ1-2; TRBD1 matches at 8 bases. Germline V gene sequence: CDR1 SGHVS, CDR2 FQNEAQ. This CDR3 comprises 14 residues. J lost 2 bases, V lost 1 base, and 0 bases had no gene match. CDR3 residues: CASSLGTGNYGYTF. The CDR3 DNA follows: TGTGCCAGCAGCTTAGGGACAGGGAACTATGGCTACACCTTC.

Here the CDR3 DNA reads TGTGCCAGCAGCAAGGGGGGGGGAACTAATGAAAAACTGTTTTTT. It specifies CASSKGGGTNEKLFF. V usage is TRBV5-4 and J usage is TRBJ1-4; tentatively, D is TRBD1 (6 bases). CDR1 and CDR2 (germline): SGHNT, YYREEE (reference sequence). V was shortened by 4 bases and J by 1 base, with 11 bases between the two germline ends. CDR3 size: 15 residues.

The chain has TRBV11-2 and TRBJ1-4; D remains unclear. Germline V gene lookup returns CDR1 SGHAT and CDR2 FQNNGV. V shed 1 base and J shed 8 bases, with 14 bases lying between them. The CDR3 covers 15 residues. CDR3 DNA: TGTGCCAGCAGCTTAGGACGAGGCCCACCAGAAAAACTGTTTTTT. It encodes CASSLGRGPPEKLFF. The whole variable domain, remainder taken from reference TRBV11-2 and TRBJ1-4, is EAGVAQSPRYKIIEKRQSVAFWCNPISGHATLYWYQQILGQGPKLLIQFQNNGVVDDSQLPKDRFSAERLKGVDSTLKIQPAKLEDSAVYLCASSLGRGPPEKLFFGSGTQLSVL.

J is TRBJ2-3 and V is TRBV7-9; D might be TRBD2 (5 bases). Germline V lookup: CDR1 SEHNR, CDR2 FQNEAQ (reference sequence). This CDR3 spans 16 amino acids. V lost 1 base and J 4 bases, leaving 15 bases between the germline ends. The CDR3 loop is CASSLGLALHADTQYF. The DNA of the CDR3 is TGTGCCAGCAGCTTAGGTCTAGCCCTTCACGCAGATACGCAGTATTTT. Full variable domain (rest looked up from reference TRBV7-9 and TRBJ2-3): DTGVSQNPRHKITKRGQNVTFRCDPISEHNRLYWYRQTLGQGPEFLTYFQNEAQLEKSRLLSDRFSAERPKGSFSTLEIQRTEQGDSAMYLCASSLGLALHADTQYFGPGTRLTVL.

This clone was seen a single time. This chain joins TRBV13 and TRBJ1-1; D is unresolved. Germline V gene sequence: CDR1 PRHDT, CDR2 FYEKMQ (reference sequence). There are 12 residues in the CDR3. V lost 0 bases and J 7 bases, leaving 6 bases between the germline ends. CDR3 loop: CASSLGASEAFF. The CDR3 bases are TGTGCCAGCAGCTTAGGGGCCAGTGAAGCTTTCTTT.

This chain uses TRBV10-3 with TRBJ1-1; 9 bases fit TRBD1. This CDR3 comprises 14 residues. Germline CDR1 reads ENHRY; CDR2 reads SYGVKD. V lost 6 bases to trimming and J lost 5 bases; unmatched junction nucleotides: 7. CDR3 residues: CAIRPQGARTEAFF. The CDR3 nucleotides read TGTGCCATCAGACCACAGGGGGCTCGGACTGAAGCTTTCTTT.

V is TRBV5-1 and J is TRBJ2-2; tentatively, D is TRBD1 (6 bases). V gave up 3 bases and J gave up 0 bases, with 9 bases separating them. There are 15 residues in the CDR3. The germline V gene has CDR1 SGHRS and CDR2 YFSETQ. In DNA, the CDR3 is TGCGCCAGCAGCTCCCGGACAGCGAACACCGGGGAGCTGTTTTTT. Its protein product is CASSSRTANTGELFF.

The chain has TRBV4-3 and TRBJ1-3, with D hard to call. Germline-derived CDR1 and CDR2 are LGHNA and YSLEER. The length of the CDR3 is 16 residues. The V end lost 3 bases, the J end lost 1 base, and 13 bases lay between the germline ends. CDR3 region: CASSHQVGGSGNTIYF. In nucleotides, the CDR3 is TGCGCCAGCAGCCACCAGGTCGGAGGATCTGGAAACACCATATATTTT.

The V call is TRBV24-1, the J call TRBJ2-2; D is perhaps TRBD1 (6 bases). V lost 3 bases and J lost 2, with 12 bases in between. The CDR3 consists of 16 residues. Germline CDR1 reads KGHDR; CDR2 reads SFDVKD. CDR3 in DNA: TGTGCCACCAGTGATCCCGGGACACCTAACACCGGGGAGCTGTTTTTT. Translation: CATSDPGTPNTGELFF.

This chain links TRBV6-5 with TRBJ1-4, with a possible D match to TRBD1 (5 bases). Trimming shortened V by 8 bases and J by 8 bases, and 18 bases separated the two germline ends. Germline CDR1 and CDR2: MNHEY and SVGAGI. This CDR3 is built from 14 residues. This chain's CDR3 is CASLQAGGEEKLFF. For the CDR3, the DNA is TGTGCCAGCCTTCAGGCCGGGGGAGAGGAAAAACTGTTTTTT.

The chain joins TRBV3-1 (or the pseudogene TRBV3-2) to TRBJ2-7; TRBD1 is a possible D gene (5 bases). The V end was cut by 4 bases, the J end by 2 bases, with 9 bases between. The CDR3 is 13 residues long. CDR1 is LGHDT and CDR2 is YNNKEL in the germline V gene (reference sequence). The CDR3 DNA is TGTGCCAGCAGCCGCACGACAGCCTACGAGCAGTACTTC. Its protein is CASSRTTAYEQYF.

The chain has TRBV12-3 or TRBV12-4 and TRBJ2-7, with D perhaps matching TRBD2 (6 bases). The CDR3 covers 12 residues. The V gene lost 3 bases and the J gene lost 7 bases, with 10 bases spanning the gap. Written as DNA, the CDR3 is TGTGCCAGCAGTTTCGACAGCGGGGAGCAGTACTTC. It specifies CASSFDSGEQYF.

J is TRBJ2-6 and V is TRBV1; TRBD2 was called by the table and not checked on the DNA. TRBV1 is termed a pseudogene. This CDR3 has 21 amino acids. In DNA form, the CDR3 reads TGCACCAGCAGCCAAGATCGACTAGCGGGGGGTCCCTTCTATGGGGCCAACGTCCTGACTTTC. It specifies CTSSQDRLAGGPFYGANVLTF.

The chain couples TRBV5-4 to TRBJ2-7; D is possibly TRBD1 (6 bases). The V and J ends lost 5 bases and 1 base respectively, with 16 bases between them. Germline assignment: CDR1 SGHNT and CDR2 YYREEE (reference sequence). This CDR3 has 15 residues. CDR3 protein: CASREEWDNSYEQYF. As DNA, the CDR3 is TGTGCCAGCAGGGAAGAATGGGACAATTCCTACGAGCAGTACTTC.

This chain uses TRBV5-6 with TRBJ2-1; D gene unclear. The V gene lost 2 bases and the J gene lost 1 base, with 7 bases spanning the gap. The CDR3 runs to 14 residues. Germline V gene sequence: CDR1 SGHDT, CDR2 YYEEEE. The CDR3 is CASSFGSSYNEQFF. The CDR3 DNA sequence: TGTGCCAGCAGCTTTGGCAGTTCCTACAATGAGCAGTTCTTC.

The chain combines TRBV5-5 with TRBJ1-4, with 8 bases lining up with TRBD1. With V trimmed by 2 bases and J by 4 bases, 4 bases remained unmatched. This CDR3 comprises 15 residues. Germline CDR1 reads SGHKS; CDR2 reads YYEKEE (reference sequence). For the CDR3, the DNA is TGTGCCAGCAGCTTCTGGACAGGGAATAATGAAAAACTGTTTTTT. Its protein product is CASSFWTGNNEKLFF.